The sequence of this T cell receptor beta chain was determined in a study of blood T cell repertoires in COVID-19. Study-wide context: Both acute and convalescent COVID-19 samples were obtained from the United States, Italy and Spain. PBMCs, B-cell-depleted T cells, or T cells were the source of the cDNA or gDNA that made up the material.

The CDR3 sequence is 12 residues long. The ends were cut back, 6 bases at V and 4 bases at J, with 10 bases in the middle. CDR1 is SGDLS and CDR2 is YYNGEE in the germline V gene. Source study methods: Estimation of nucleated cell counts was performed using reference gene primer amplification. Data came from immunoSEQ multiplex PCR; TCRdb stores just in-frame clones and leaves some out. V, J and clone size are those of that table, while D and trimming were read from the DNA. The sample lists around 62,000 clones; roughly 88% were seen once. Sequences were obtained from peripheral blood. This clonotype was obtained from a human donor in a cohort sampled during active COVID-19. The V gene is TRBV9, the J gene TRBJ1-2, with a weak D call TRBD1 (6 bases). CDR3 nucleotide sequence: TGTGCCAGCACGACAGGAACCTATGGCTACACCTTC. This sequence encodes CASTTGTYGYTF. The full variable domain, rest sourced from reference TRBV9 and TRBJ1-2, is DSGVTQTPKHLITATGQRVTLRCSPRSGDLSVYWYQQSLDQGLQFLIQYYNGEERAKGNILERFSAQQFPDLHSELNLSSLELGDSALYFCASTTGTYGYTFGSGTRLTVV.